This T cell receptor beta chain was observed in a study of radiotherapy plus CTLA-4 blockade in lung cancer. The method was immunoSEQ multiplex PCR; TCRdb's version includes in-frame clones alone and lacks a portion of them. This sample yields some 25,000 clones, of which around 70% are seen a single time; 2.5% to 3.5% belongs to the top ten. The sequence was obtained from a human donor with non-small cell lung cancer whose response to radiotherapy plus ipilimumab could not be evaluated. This specimen was peripheral blood, taken from a patient treated with radiotherapy plus ipilimumab.

In DNA form, the CDR3 reads TGTGCCAGCTCTCGGACAGGGGGCGTGGCTGAAGCTTTCTTT. Translated: CASSRTGGVAEAFF. The rearrangement joins TRBV18 to TRBJ1-1, with 11 bases that match TRBD1. With V trimmed by 6 bases and J by 6 bases, 6 bases remained unmatched. The germline gives CDR1 KGHSH, CDR2 LQKENI. This CDR3 has 14 amino acids.